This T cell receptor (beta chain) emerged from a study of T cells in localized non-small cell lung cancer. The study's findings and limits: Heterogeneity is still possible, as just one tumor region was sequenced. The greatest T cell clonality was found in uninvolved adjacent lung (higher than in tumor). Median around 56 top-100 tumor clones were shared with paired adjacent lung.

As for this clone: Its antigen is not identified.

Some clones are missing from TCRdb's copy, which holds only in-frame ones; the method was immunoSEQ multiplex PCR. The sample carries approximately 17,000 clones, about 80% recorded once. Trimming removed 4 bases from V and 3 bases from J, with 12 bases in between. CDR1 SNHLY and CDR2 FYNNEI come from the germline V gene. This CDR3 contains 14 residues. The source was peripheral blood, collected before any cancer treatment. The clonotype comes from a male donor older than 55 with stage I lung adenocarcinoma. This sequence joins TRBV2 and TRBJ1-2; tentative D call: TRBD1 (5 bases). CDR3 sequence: CASSGDRGDYGYTF. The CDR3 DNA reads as TGTGCCAGCAGTGGCGATAGGGGCGACTATGGCTACACCTTC.